This T cell receptor beta chain is drawn from a study of identical twins. Trimming left V 4 bases short and J 2 bases short, with 21 bases between. Per germline, CDR1 LGHNA and CDR2 YSLEER. The CDR3 runs to 17 residues. General study points: Memory repertoires lacked the insertion deficit that abundant cord blood beta clonotypes showed.

Points on this clonotype: The antigen is unknown.

TCRdb passed the 5' RACE reads through MiXCR, listing each CDR3 protein once. The profile shows about 790,000 distinct CDR3 sequences, 15% to 20% of them singletons. These data were likewise used in another study, on T cells expressing NK-cell markers. From that study: The authors derived TCR beta repertoires from sorted CD3+CD56+NKG2C+, CD3+CD56+NKG2C- and CD3+CD56-NKG2C+ T cells.

This rearrangement joins TRBV4-3 to TRBJ2-7; D might be TRBD1 or TRBD2, each matching 5 bases. This TCR derives from a woman aged 18-29 years in good health. The sequenced sample consisted of PBMCs. The CDR3 spells CASSLDHGAGVTYEQYF. Written as DNA, the CDR3 is TGCGCCAGCAGCCTCGACCACGGGGCCGGAGTTACCTACGAGCAGTACTTC.